This T cell receptor beta chain was documented in a study of human T cells and chemical hapten exposure. As for the study in general: Sensitization was performed using 2% DPC on an approximately 2 cm by approximately 2 cm upper inner arm skin site.

Sample time point: patch test 1, 2 weeks after DPC sensitization. Treatment defined: therapeutic diphenylcyclopropenone sensitization with weekly scalp DPC. From the RACE reads, TCRdb called clonotypes with MiXCR, one entry per CDR3 protein. The sample consists of approximately 74,000 distinct CDR3 sequences, more than 30% of them appearing once. Per the germline V gene, CDR1 is MDHEN and CDR2 is SYDVKM. Trimming pared 6 bases from V and 7 bases from J, leaving 19 bases between. The CDR3 totals 15 residues. The rearrangement uses TRBV28 and TRBJ1-5; D perhaps matches TRBD1 (6 bases). The sequence was collected from a middle-aged man with alopecia areata. Some clones in this sample may be carry-over from other donors' samples. Sequencing used whole blood, obtained in connection with sensitization to the hapten diphenylcyclopropenone (DPC). The CDR3, as DNA: TGTGCCAGCAGGCCCCTCAGGGGCGTGAGACAGCCCCAGCATTTT. Amino acid sequence: CASRPLRGVRQPQHF.